Given below is one T cell receptor beta chain in context. This sample was taken from a study of blood T cell repertoires in COVID-19. Study in general: Donors in the United States, Italy and Spain gave samples during acute or convalescent COVID-19. Nucleic acid was either cDNA or gDNA, and it came from T cells, B-cell-depleted T cells, or PBMCs.

Followed longitudinally, the Seattle patients had been enrolled during active infection. Original processing notes: Estimation of nucleated cell counts relied on the amplification of reference gene primers. Profiling relied on immunoSEQ multiplex PCR, and the TCRdb table lists in-frame clones only, not all of them. Clone size and V and J calls were adopted from that table, with D and trimming inferred from the DNA. This table holds some 220,000 clones, around nine tenths found once. Germline CDR1 and CDR2: LNHDA and SQIVND (reference sequence). The V and J ends lost 3 bases and 0 bases respectively, with 7 bases between them. This CDR3 is 14 amino acids long.

The sequencing input was peripheral blood. The receptor's source is a man aged 25 to 45 with COVID-19, enrolled during active disease. The rearrangement links TRBV19 to TRBJ2-3; a possible D gene is TRBD2 (6 bases). DNA of the CDR3: TGTGCCAGTAGTATGGGACTGAGCACAGATACGCAGTATTTT. This codes for CASSMGLSTDTQYF.